These T cell receptor beta chains were read from a single sample in a study of blood T cells in healthy people across ages. TCRdb independently ran MiXCR on the 5' RACE reads; one entry per CDR3 protein. This sample has 1.5 million to 2 million distinct CDR3 sequences, with roughly 28% found just once. Sequenced input: blood. These receptors came from a woman aged 25 to 39 in good health. Each CDR3 is given with its conserved first and last residue. A D gene is named only where the DNA matches it firmly. A row's size may be missing; if present it is once, few, many or a size class.

17 | TRBJ2-3 | many | TRBD2 | TRBV12-3/TRBV12-4 | CASSPFTSGSLRDTQYF | TGTGCCAGCAGTCCATTCACTAGCGGGAGTTTGAGAGATACGCAGTATTTT
13 | TRBJ2-1 | few | . | TRBV20-1 | CSAKAVSYNEQFF | TGCAGTGCTAAGGCAGTCTCCTACAATGAGCAGTTCTTC
17 | TRBJ2-1 | many | TRBD2 | TRBV15 | CATSRDRASGDYNEQFF | TGTGCCACCAGCAGAGATCGGGCTAGCGGGGACTACAATGAGCAGTTCTTC
14 | TRBJ1-4 | few | . | TRBV12-3/TRBV12-4 | CASSKQDPGEKLFF | TGTGCCAGCAGTAAACAGGACCCGGGGGAAAAACTGTTTTTT
15 | TRBJ2-7 | few | TRBD2 | TRBV6-6 | CASSYGSWEGQKQYF | TGTGCCAGCAGTTATGGTTCGTGGGAGGGCCAGAAGCAGTACTTC
16 | TRBJ1-2 | few | . | TRBV2 | CASSKRSGPANYGYTF | TGTGCCAGCAGCAAGAGGTCAGGTCCAGCTAACTATGGCTACACCTTC
13 | TRBJ1-2 | few | . | TRBV20-1 | CSASSRLNYGYTF | TGCAGTGCTAGTTCCCGGCTTAACTATGGCTACACCTTC
13 | TRBJ1-1 | . | TRBD1 | TRBV5-1 | CASGRGSGTEAFF | TGCGCCAGCGGCAGGGGGTCGGGCACTGAAGCTTTCTTT
15 | TRBJ2-6 | . | . | TRBV29-1 | CSVSGTPSGANVRTF | TGCAGCGTTTCCGGGACACCGTCTGGGGCCAACGTCCGGACTTTC
12 | TRBJ2-7 | many | . | TRBV29-1 | CSVEESSYEQYF | TGCAGCGTTGAAGAATCCTCCTACGAGCAGTACTTC
12 | TRBJ1-1 | . | . | TRBV28 | CASSIPWGEAFF | TGTGCCAGCAGTATTCCGTGGGGAGAAGCTTTCTTT
17 | TRBJ2-3 | . | TRBD2 | TRBV9 | CASSAGLAGGLSDTQYF | TGTGCCAGCAGCGCAGGACTAGCGGGGGGGCTATCAGATACGCAGTATTTT
15 | TRBJ2-7 | . | TRBD2 | TRBV6-5 | CASSYRASGRIEQYF | TGTGCCAGCAGTTACAGGGCTAGCGGGAGAATCGAGCAGTACTTC
16 | TRBJ1-1 | few | TRBD1 | TRBV5-1 | CASSPWDSHMNTEAFF | TGCGCCAGCAGTCCTTGGGACAGCCACATGAACACTGAAGCTTTCTTT
13 | TRBJ1-2 | many | TRBD1 | TRBV6-5 | CASYSSGQGGYTF | TGTGCCAGCTATAGTTCGGGACAGGGAGGCTACACCTTC
15 | TRBJ1-1 | few | . | TRBV6-6 | CASSHPDNRNTEAFF | TGTGCCAGCAGTCACCCGGACAACCGGAACACTGAAGCTTTCTTT
17 | TRBJ2-5 | . | TRBD1 | TRBV6-5 | CASSYSRLGQGRREQYF | TGTGCCAGCAGTTACTCGAGGTTGGGACAGGGTCGCCGAGAGCAGTACTTC
14 | TRBJ2-5 | many | TRBD2 | TRBV10-3 | CAIRKAGDQETQYF | TGTGCCATCCGTAAGGCGGGGGATCAAGAGACCCAGTACTTC
13 | TRBJ2-3 | . | . | TRBV10-2 | CASSFGGTQAQYF | TGCGCCAGCAGTTTCGGTGGGACCCAGGCGCAGTATTTT
12 | TRBJ2-7 | . | . | TRBV2 | CASAPDPYEQYF | TGTGCCAGCGCGCCAGATCCCTACGAGCAGTACTTC
15 | TRBJ2-3 | few | . | TRBV5-1 | CASGEFGPGTDTQYF | TGCGCCAGCGGTGAGTTTGGTCCAGGCACAGATACGCAGTATTTT
18 | TRBJ2-3 | many | . | TRBV9 | CASSVATTVFSSTDTQYF | TGTGCCAGCAGCGTAGCTACTACAGTATTTTCTAGCACAGATACGCAGTATTTT
15 | TRBJ1-1 | . | . | TRBV7-9 | CASSLKDRQNTEAFF | TGTGCCAGCAGCTTGAAGGACAGACAAAACACTGAAGCTTTCTTT
14 | TRBJ2-3 | . | . | TRBV7-8 | CASSFRPNQDTQYF | TGTGCCAGCAGCTTCCGCCCAAACCAAGATACGCAGTATTTT
16 | TRBJ2-1 | . | . | TRBV20-1 | CSARATGAGDYNEQFF | TGCAGTGCTAGAGCTACTGGGGCAGGGGACTACAATGAGCAGTTCTTC
13 | TRBJ1-1 | once | . | TRBV11-2 | CASTSQVDTEAFF | TGTGCCAGCACCTCCCAGGTGGACACTGAAGCTTTCTTT
15 | TRBJ2-1 | . | . | TRBV9 | CASSSDLISYNEQFF | TGTGCCAGCAGTTCTGACTTAATCTCCTACAATGAGCAGTTCTTC
15 | TRBJ2-1 | few | TRBD2 | TRBV18 | CASSPLGTRSNEQFF | TGTGCCAGCTCACCACTAGGGACTAGGTCTAATGAGCAGTTCTTC
11 | TRBJ1-2 | few | . | TRBV20-1 | CSAFQVQSYTF | TGCAGTGCTTTTCAAGTACAGAGCTACACCTTC
13 | TRBJ2-1 | . | . | TRBV10-3 | CAIRESRDSEQFF | TGTGCCATCAGGGAGTCCAGGGATTCCGAGCAGTTCTTC
12 | TRBJ1-1 | . | . | TRBV2 | CAIRSRNTEAFF | TGTGCCATCAGATCCCGGAACACTGAAGCTTTCTTT
16 | TRBJ2-5 | few | TRBD2 | TRBV7-2 | CASSFLTSGVQETQYF | TGTGCCAGCAGCTTCCTGACTAGCGGGGTTCAAGAGACCCAGTACTTC
13 | TRBJ2-7 | many | TRBD2 | TRBV12-3/TRBV12-4 | CASRAGSTYEQYF | TGTGCCAGCAGAGCGGGGTCCACCTACGAGCAGTACTTC
16 | TRBJ2-2 | . | TRBD2 | TRBV5-1 | CASSRGGGENTGELFF | TGCGCCAGCAGCCGCGGCGGGGGAGAGAACACCGGGGAGCTGTTTTTT
17 | TRBJ2-4 | few | TRBD1 | TRBV2 | CASSEFRGQPAKNIQYF | TGTGCCAGCAGTGAGTTTCGGGGACAGCCTGCCAAAAACATTCAGTACTTC
13 | TRBJ2-5 | few | . | TRBV11-2 | CASSPGIKETQYF | TGTGCCAGCAGCCCCGGGATTAAAGAGACCCAGTACTTC
16 | TRBJ1-3 | . | TRBD1 | TRBV7-2 | CASSLSAGGSGNTIYF | TGTGCCAGCAGCTTATCCGCAGGGGGTTCTGGAAACACCATATATTTT
15 | TRBJ2-7 | many | . | TRBV10-3 | CAISEFGVRDSEQYF | TGTGCCATCAGTGAGTTCGGGGTGCGGGACTCCGAGCAGTACTTC
16 | TRBJ1-1 | few | . | TRBV4-3 | CASSPGEWRMNTEAFF | TGCGCCAGCAGCCCCGGCGAATGGAGGATGAACACTGAAGCTTTCTTT
17 | TRBJ2-2 | few | . | TRBV20-1 | CSARDYGKARGTGELFF | TGCAGTGCTAGAGACTACGGCAAGGCCAGGGGCACCGGGGAGCTGTTTTTT
13 | TRBJ2-5 | few | . | TRBV4-2 | CASSQGRHNEQYF | TGTGCCAGCAGCCAGGGGAGGCACAATGAGCAGTACTTC
12 | TRBJ2-5 | . | . | TRBV20-1 | CSAVRDRETQYF | TGCAGTGCCGTCCGGGACCGGGAGACCCAGTACTTC
13 | TRBJ2-1 | . | . | TRBV6-2/TRBV6-3 | CASSKTLCNEQFF | TGTGCCAGCAGTAAGACCCTATGCAATGAGCAGTTCTTC
14 | TRBJ2-6 | . | . | TRBV28 | CASRQSSGANVLTF | TGTGCCAGCAGGCAAAGCTCTGGGGCCAACGTCCTGACTTTC
15 | TRBJ2-1 | . | . | TRBV6-5 | CASSYARTARSEQFF | TGTGCCAGCAGTTACGCTCGGACTGCGAGATCTGAGCAGTTCTTC
15 | TRBJ2-5 | few | . | TRBV10-3 | CAISERLGDEETQYF | TGTGCCATCAGTGAGCGGTTAGGGGACGAAGAGACCCAGTACTTC
15 | TRBJ2-5 | few | TRBD2 | TRBV12-3/TRBV12-4 | CASSLALAGLNEQYF | TGTGCCAGCAGTTTAGCGTTAGCGGGTCTGAATGAGCAGTACTTC
14 | TRBJ2-1 | . | . | TRBV5-6 | CASSKTGQYNEQFF | TGTGCCAGCAGTAAAACCGGCCAGTACAATGAGCAGTTCTTC
13 | TRBJ1-2 | few | TRBD1 | TRBV2 | CASSRGQGAGYTF | TGTGCCAGCAGTCGGGGACAGGGAGCCGGCTACACCTTC
16 | TRBJ2-1 | . | . | TRBV7-9 | CASSLVSLASYDEQFF | TGTGCCAGCAGCTTAGTGTCGCTAGCATCCTACGATGAGCAGTTCTTC
13 | TRBJ2-1 | many | . | TRBV5-1 | CASSLYKNNEQFF | TGCGCCAGCAGCCTATACAAGAACAATGAGCAGTTCTTC
15 | TRBJ2-7 | many | TRBD2 | TRBV3-1 | CASSHLTGTRGEQYF | TGTGCCAGCAGCCATTTAACCGGGACTAGGGGCGAGCAGTACTTC
12 | TRBJ1-2 | . | TRBD1 | TRBV20-1 | CSAYRGVDGYTF | TGCAGTGCTTACAGGGGGGTAGATGGCTACACCTTC
15 | TRBJ2-7 | many | TRBD2 | TRBV7-9 | CASSNDPGGKNEQYF | TGTGCCAGCAGCAACGATCCGGGAGGCAAAAACGAGCAGTACTTC
14 | TRBJ2-1 | few | . | TRBV5-1 | CASSLGAGNDEQFF | TGCGCCAGCAGCTTGGGGGCAGGGAACGATGAGCAGTTCTTC
13 | TRBJ2-1 | few | . | TRBV5-1 | CASSLGVRETQFF | TGCGCCAGCAGCCTCGGAGTTCGCGAGACCCAGTTCTTC
16 | TRBJ2-7 | many | TRBD1 | TRBV7-2 | CASSYSPGTGSYGQYF | TGTGCCAGCAGCTATAGTCCGGGGACAGGGTCGTACGGGCAGTACTTC
13 | TRBJ2-1 | few | . | TRBV7-3 | CASGVSGTPEQFF | TGTGCCAGCGGGGTTTCCGGGACTCCAGAGCAGTTCTTC